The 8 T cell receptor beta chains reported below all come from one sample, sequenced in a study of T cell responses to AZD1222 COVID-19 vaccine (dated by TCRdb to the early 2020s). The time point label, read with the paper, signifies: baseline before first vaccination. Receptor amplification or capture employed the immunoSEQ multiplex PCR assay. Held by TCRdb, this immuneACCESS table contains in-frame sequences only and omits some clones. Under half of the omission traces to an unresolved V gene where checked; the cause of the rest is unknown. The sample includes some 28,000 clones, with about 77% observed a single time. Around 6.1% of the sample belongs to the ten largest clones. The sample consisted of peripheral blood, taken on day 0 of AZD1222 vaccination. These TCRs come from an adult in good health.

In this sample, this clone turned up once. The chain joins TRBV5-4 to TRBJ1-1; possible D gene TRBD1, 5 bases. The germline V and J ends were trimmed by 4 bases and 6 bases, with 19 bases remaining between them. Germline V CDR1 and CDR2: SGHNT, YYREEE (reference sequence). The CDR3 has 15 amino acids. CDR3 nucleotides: TGTGCCAGCAGCGGCCCGAGCTCGGGGGACCCTGAAGCTTTCTTT. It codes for CASSGPSSGDPEAFF.

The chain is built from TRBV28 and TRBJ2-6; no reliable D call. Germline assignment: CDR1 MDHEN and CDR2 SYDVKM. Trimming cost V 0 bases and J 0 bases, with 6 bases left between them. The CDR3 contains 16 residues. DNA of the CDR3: TGTGCCAGCAGTTTATGGGCGGACTCTGGGGCCAACGTCCTGACTTTC. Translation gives CASSLWADSGANVLTF.

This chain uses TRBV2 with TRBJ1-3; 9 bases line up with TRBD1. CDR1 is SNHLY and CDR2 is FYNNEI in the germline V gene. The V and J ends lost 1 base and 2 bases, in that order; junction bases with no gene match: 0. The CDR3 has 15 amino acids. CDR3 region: CASSEGTGAGNTIYF. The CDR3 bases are TGTGCCAGCAGTGAAGGGACAGGGGCTGGAAACACCATATATTTT.

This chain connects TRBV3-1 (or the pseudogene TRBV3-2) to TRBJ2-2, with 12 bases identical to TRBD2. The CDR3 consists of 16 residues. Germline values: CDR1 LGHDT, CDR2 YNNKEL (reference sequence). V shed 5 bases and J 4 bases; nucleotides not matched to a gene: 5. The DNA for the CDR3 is TGTGCCAGCAGCTACATGACTAGCGGGAGCACCGGGGAGCTGTTTTTT. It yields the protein CASSYMTSGSTGELFF.

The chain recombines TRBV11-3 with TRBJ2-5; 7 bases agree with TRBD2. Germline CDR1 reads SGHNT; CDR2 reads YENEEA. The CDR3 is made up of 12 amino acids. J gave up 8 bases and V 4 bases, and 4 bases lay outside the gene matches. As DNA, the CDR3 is TGTGCCAGCAGCTCGGGACTAAACACCCAGTACTTC. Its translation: CASSSGLNTQYF.

The CDR3 nucleotides are TGTGCCTGCCAGGGACAGGGGGCGTTTGGCTACACCTTC. Its protein product is CACQGQGAFGYTF. The chain employs TRBV19 and TRBJ1-2, with TRBD1 matching 12 bases. The CDR3 consists of 13 residues. Germline CDR1 LNHDA, CDR2 SQIVND (reference sequence). V lost 11 bases to trimming and J lost 7 bases; unmatched junction nucleotides: 8.

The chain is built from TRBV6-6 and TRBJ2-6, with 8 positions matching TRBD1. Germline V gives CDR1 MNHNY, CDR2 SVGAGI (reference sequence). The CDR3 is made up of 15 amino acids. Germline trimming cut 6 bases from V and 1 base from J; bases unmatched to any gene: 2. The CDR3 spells CASSWTGSGANVLTF. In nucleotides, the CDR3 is TGTGCCAGCAGCTGGACAGGGTCTGGGGCCAACGTCCTGACTTTC.

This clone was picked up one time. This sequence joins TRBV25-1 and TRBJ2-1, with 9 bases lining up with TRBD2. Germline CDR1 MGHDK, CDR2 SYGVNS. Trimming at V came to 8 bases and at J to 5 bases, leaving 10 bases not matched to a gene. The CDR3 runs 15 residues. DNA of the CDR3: TGTGCCAGCGGCCAGGGCGGGGGGGTCGACAATGAGCAGTTCTTC. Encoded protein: CASGQGGGVDNEQFF.